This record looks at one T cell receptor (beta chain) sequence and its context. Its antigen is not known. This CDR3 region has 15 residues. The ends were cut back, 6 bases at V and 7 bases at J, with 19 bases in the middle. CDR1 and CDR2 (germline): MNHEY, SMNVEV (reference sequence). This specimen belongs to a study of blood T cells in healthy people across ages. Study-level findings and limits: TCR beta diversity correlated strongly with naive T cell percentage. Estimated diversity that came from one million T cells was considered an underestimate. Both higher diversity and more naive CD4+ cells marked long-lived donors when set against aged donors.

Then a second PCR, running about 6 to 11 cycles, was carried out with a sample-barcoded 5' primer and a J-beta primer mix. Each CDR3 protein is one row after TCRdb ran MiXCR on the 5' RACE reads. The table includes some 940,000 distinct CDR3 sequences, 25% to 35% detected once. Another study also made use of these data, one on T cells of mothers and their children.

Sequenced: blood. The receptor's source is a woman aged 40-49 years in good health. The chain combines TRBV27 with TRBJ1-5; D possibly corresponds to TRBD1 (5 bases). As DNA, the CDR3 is TGTGCCAGCAGCCGGGGCTCACAACCGGGACAGCCCCAGCATTTT. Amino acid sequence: CASSRGSQPGQPQHF.